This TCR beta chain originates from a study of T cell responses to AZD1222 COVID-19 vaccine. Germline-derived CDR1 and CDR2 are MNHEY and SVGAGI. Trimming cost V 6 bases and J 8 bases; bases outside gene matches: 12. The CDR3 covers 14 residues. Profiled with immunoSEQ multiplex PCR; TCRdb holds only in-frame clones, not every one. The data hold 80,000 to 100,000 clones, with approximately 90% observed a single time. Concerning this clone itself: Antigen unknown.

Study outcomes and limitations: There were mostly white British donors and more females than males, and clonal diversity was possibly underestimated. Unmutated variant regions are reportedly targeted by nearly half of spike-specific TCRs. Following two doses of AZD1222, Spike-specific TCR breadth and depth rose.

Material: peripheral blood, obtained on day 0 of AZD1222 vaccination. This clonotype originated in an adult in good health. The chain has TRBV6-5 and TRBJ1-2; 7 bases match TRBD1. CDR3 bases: TGTGCCAGCAGAAACTTACAGGGGCGGGACGGCTACACCTTC. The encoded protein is CASRNLQGRDGYTF.